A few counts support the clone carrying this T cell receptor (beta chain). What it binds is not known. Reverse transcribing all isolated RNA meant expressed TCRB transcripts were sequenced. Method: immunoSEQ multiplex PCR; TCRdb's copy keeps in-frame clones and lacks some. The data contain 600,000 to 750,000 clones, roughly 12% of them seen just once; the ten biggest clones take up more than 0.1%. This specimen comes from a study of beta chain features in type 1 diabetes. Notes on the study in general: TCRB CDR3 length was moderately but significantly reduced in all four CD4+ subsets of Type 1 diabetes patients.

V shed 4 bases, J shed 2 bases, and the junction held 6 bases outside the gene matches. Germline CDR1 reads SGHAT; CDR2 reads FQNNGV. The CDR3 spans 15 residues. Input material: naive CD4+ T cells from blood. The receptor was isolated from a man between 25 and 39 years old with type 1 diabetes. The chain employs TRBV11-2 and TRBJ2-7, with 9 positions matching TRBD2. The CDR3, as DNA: TGTGCCAGCAGCTCCAGCGGGGGGCATCCCTACGAGCAGTACTTC. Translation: CASSSSGGHPYEQYF.